The 20 T cell receptor beta chains given below trace back to one sample, sequenced in a study of cytomegalovirus exposure and HLA in healthy donors. PCR primers comprised 60 Vbeta and 13 Jbeta primers. Here immunoSEQ multiplex PCR was the method, and the copy in TCRdb shows in-frame clones only, minus some. Of over 150,000 clones listed, roughly 80% are singletons. Sequencing used PBMCs. Source of these receptors: a male donor in good health and CMV-seropositive.

This clone came up a few times. The chain joins TRBV5-4 to TRBJ2-7, with D unclear. The CDR3 runs 14 residues. V lost 0 bases to trimming and J lost 7 bases, with 14 bases between them. Per the germline V gene, CDR1 is SGHNT and CDR2 is YYREEE (reference sequence). The CDR3 DNA follows: TGTGCCAGCAGCTTGGCCCCGAAGCGTCAGGAGCAGTACTTC. It specifies CASSLAPKRQEQYF. The variable domain in full, with the rest retrieved from reference TRBV5-4 and TRBJ2-7, is ETGVTQSPTHLIKTRGQQVTLRCSSQSGHNTVSWYQQALGQGPQFIFQYYREEENGRGNFPPRFSGLQFPNYSSELNVNALELDDSALYLCASSLAPKRQEQYFGPGTRLTVT.

This chain uses TRBV30 with TRBJ2-1, with D possibly matching TRBD1 (6 bases). CDR1 is GTSNPN, CDR2 SVGIG, per germline (reference sequence). The CDR3 length is 11 residues. The V end lost 4 bases, the J end lost 7 bases, and 8 bases lay between the germline ends. CDR3 nucleotide sequence: TGTGCCTGGAATACAGGGAATGAGCAGTTCTTC. Translated: CAWNTGNEQFF.

This clone was seen more than once but under ten times. CDR3 DNA sequence: TGTGCCAGCAGTGACCCTGGGACAGGCAAATCGTCCGCCCTCCACTTT. This encodes CASSDPGTGKSSALHF. V gene TRBV25-1 combines with J gene TRBJ1-6; TRBD1 agrees at 8 bases. V gave up 3 bases and J gave up 14 bases; unmatched junction bases: 15. The CDR3 runs 16 residues. Germline loops: CDR1 MGHDK, CDR2 SYGVNS.

The genes are TRBV19 and TRBJ1-5; D is possibly TRBD1 (6 bases). Trimming shortened V by 3 bases and J by 7 bases, and 13 bases separated the two germline ends. The CDR3 covers 14 residues. Germline V gene data show CDR1 as LNHDA and CDR2 as SQIVND (reference sequence). CDR3 sequence: CASSMQGMGQPQHF. CDR3 DNA sequence: TGTGCCAGTAGTATGCAGGGGATGGGGCAGCCCCAGCATTTT.

This chain connects TRBV28 to TRBJ1-5; TRBD1 agrees at 8 bases. V dropped 7 bases and J dropped 2; count of bases not matched to a gene: 7. This CDR3 region has 15 residues. CDR1 and CDR2 from the germline V gene are MDHEN and SYDVKM. The CDR3 protein is CASTVQGGRNQPQHF. CDR3 bases: TGTGCCAGCACCGTACAGGGGGGACGCAATCAGCCCCAGCATTTT.

V and J are TRBV27 and TRBJ2-6; possible D gene TRBD1, 6 bases. V was shortened by 1 base and J by 0 bases, with 16 bases between the two germline ends. This CDR3 comprises 19 residues. Germline V gene data show CDR1 as MNHEY and CDR2 as SMNVEV (reference sequence). DNA of the CDR3: TGTGCCAGCAGTTTATATTTCTACCCGGACAGCTCTGGGGCCAACGTCCTGACTTTC. Translated: CASSLYFYPDSSGANVLTF.

The chain combines TRBV5-8 with TRBJ2-5; D remains ambiguous. V was pared by 2 bases and J by 3 bases, with 11 bases between. The CDR3 spans 14 residues. Germline V gene data show CDR1 as SGHTS and CDR2 as YDEGEE. CDR3 protein: CASSFYIRKETQYF. The CDR3 nucleotides read TGTGCCAGCAGCTTTTATATCAGGAAAGAGACCCAGTACTTC. The full variable domain, its missing parts supplied by reference TRBV5-8 and TRBJ2-5, is EAGVTQSPTHLIKTRGQQATLRCSPISGHTSVYWYQQALGLGLQFLLWYDEGEERNRGNFPPRFSGRQFPNYSSELNVNALELEDSALYLCASSFYIRKETQYFGPGTRLLVL.

CDR3 loop: CASSRRDRGNQPQHF. CDR3 sequence (DNA): TGTGCCAGCAGTCGGCGGGACAGGGGAAATCAGCCCCAGCATTTT. The chain recombines TRBV6-5 with TRBJ1-5; 10 bases match TRBD1. The CDR3 loop spans 15 amino acids. Germline V gene sequence: CDR1 MNHEY, CDR2 SVGAGI. Unmatched junction bases numbered 5, after V lost 5 bases and J lost 4 bases.

The DNA of the CDR3 is TGTGCCAGTAGTCCCCGGGGGGGGCAGGAGACCCAGTACTTC. This encodes CASSPRGGQETQYF. The chain joins TRBV19 to TRBJ2-5; 8 bases are a match to TRBD2. V shed 5 bases and J 5 bases; nucleotides not matched to a gene: 7. CDR3 length equals 14 residues. In germline, CDR1 is LNHDA, CDR2 SQIVND (reference sequence).

The V gene is TRBV6-5, the J gene TRBJ2-7; no firm D call. Trimming removed 0 bases at V and 7 bases at J, with 13 bases between. The CDR3 contains 14 residues. Germline V gene sequence: CDR1 MNHEY, CDR2 SVGAGI. The CDR3 DNA is TGTGCCAGCAGTTACTCGAATCAGGCATTGGAGCAGTACTTC. It is translated as CASSYSNQALEQYF.

This chain joins TRBV5-4 and TRBJ2-5; a possible D gene is TRBD1 (5 bases). With the DNA end fitting TRBJ2-7 better, the J assignment may be wrong. Germline loops: CDR1 SGHNT, CDR2 YYREEE (reference sequence). CDR3 size: 14 residues. CDR3 loop: CASSHRTGTYEQYF. The CDR3 DNA reads as TGTGCCAGCAGCCACAGGACCGGCACCTACGAGCAGTACTTC.

The chain combines TRBV2 with TRBJ2-1; perhaps TRBD2 as D (6 bases). The CDR3 length is 13 residues. Germline V gives CDR1 SNHLY, CDR2 FYNNEI. V dropped 10 bases and J dropped 5 bases, with 15 bases sitting between them. CDR3 loop: CAKQDYQHNEQFF. CDR3 nucleotides: TGTGCCAAACAGGACTATCAACACAATGAGCAGTTCTTC.

The chain is built from TRBV10-3 and TRBJ1-1; 11 bases agree with TRBD1. J gave up 5 bases and V 3 bases, and 5 bases lay outside the gene matches. This CDR3 region has 15 residues. CDR1 and CDR2 from the germline V gene are ENHRY and SYGVKD. The CDR3 spells CAISDTGTGGTEAFF. DNA of the CDR3: TGTGCCATCAGTGACACCGGGACAGGGGGAACTGAAGCTTTCTTT.

This clone came up once. V and J are TRBV5-8 and TRBJ2-6; TRBD1 aligns across 8 bases. This CDR3 has 19 residues. V lost 4 bases to trimming and J lost 0 bases; unmatched junction nucleotides: 12. CDR1 and CDR2 (germline): SGHTS, YDEGEE. The DNA of the CDR3 is TGTGCCAGCAGCGTTCGGCGACAGGGGAAAATCTCTGGGGCCAACGTCCTGACTTTC. Encoded protein: CASSVRRQGKISGANVLTF. The whole variable domain, filled in from reference TRBV5-8 and TRBJ2-6, reads EAGVTQSPTHLIKTRGQQATLRCSPISGHTSVYWYQQALGLGLQFLLWYDEGEERNRGNFPPRFSGRQFPNYSSELNVNALELEDSALYLCASSVRRQGKISGANVLTFGAGSRLTVL.

The chain couples TRBV5-1 to TRBJ2-5; 8 bases are shared with TRBD2. The J call is uncertain, as TRBJ2-7 better fits the DNA end. CDR3 length equals 14 residues. In germline, CDR1 is SGHRS, CDR2 YFSETQ. The CDR3 here is CASSGGLGGYEQYF. The CDR3 DNA sequence: TGCGCCAGCAGCGGGGGACTAGGGGGCTACGAGCAGTACTTC.

A few counts support this clone. This chain joins TRBV10-1 and TRBJ2-7; D not resolved. V lost 3 bases and J 0 bases, leaving 3 bases between the germline ends. CDR1 is WNHNN and CDR2 is SYGVQD in the germline V gene (reference sequence). This CDR3 is built from 12 residues. CDR3 in amino acids: CASSDSSYEQYF. The CDR3 DNA follows: TGCGCCAGCAGTGACAGCTCCTACGAGCAGTACTTC.

This chain's CDR3 is CASSLYGDRVGIYEQYF. CDR3 DNA: TGTGCCAGCAGTTTATATGGGGACAGGGTAGGCATCTACGAGCAGTACTTC. The chain carries TRBV27 and TRBJ2-7, with 9 bases lining up with TRBD1. CDR3 size: 17 residues. CDR1 is MNHEY, CDR2 SMNVEV, per germline (reference sequence). Trimming took 1 base from V and 3 from J; bases not matched to a gene: 10.

The chain carries TRBV2 and TRBJ2-3; D is possibly TRBD1 (6 bases). Germline V gene sequence: CDR1 SNHLY, CDR2 FYNNEI. The CDR3 loop spans 13 amino acids. V was clipped by 6 bases and J by 5 bases, with 12 bases between them. The CDR3: CASSGQLGDTQYF. The CDR3 coding sequence is TGTGCCAGCAGCGGACAGTTAGGAGATACGCAGTATTTT.

The chain has TRBV30 and TRBJ1-5; D unclear. This CDR3 spans 13 amino acids. The germline CDR1 and CDR2 sequences are GTSNPN and SVGIG (reference sequence). The CDR3 is CAMGFLGNQPQHF. As DNA, the CDR3 is TGTGCTATGGGCTTCCTGGGCAATCAGCCCCAGCATTTT.

The V call is TRBV29-1, the J call TRBJ2-1; 8 nucleotides line up with TRBD1. Germline values: CDR1 SQVTM, CDR2 ANQGSEA. V lost 1 base and J lost 5; bases outside the gene matches: 7. This CDR3 region has 15 residues. CDR3 coding DNA: TGCAGCGTTGAAGCCCCCTCGGACAGGGACAATGAGCAGTTCTTC. This encodes CSVEAPSDRDNEQFF.